These 2 T cell receptor beta chains came from one sample sequenced in a study of blood T cell repertoires in COVID-19. TCRdb keeps only in-frame clones here, not all; method: immunoSEQ multiplex PCR. Among 220,000 or so clones listed, 70% to 90% were seen once. The sample taken for sequencing was peripheral blood. Receptors were obtained from a man aged 50-59 years who had recovered from COVID-19.

CDR3 loop: CASSPMRDEQYF. In nucleotides, the CDR3 is TGTGCCAGCAGCCCGATGAGGGACGAGCAGTACTTC. V gene TRBV12-3 or TRBV12-4 combines with J gene TRBJ2-7; perhaps TRBD2 as D (5 bases). The CDR3 extends over 12 amino acids. V lost 6 bases, J lost 5 bases, and 11 bases lay in between.

The rearrangement uses TRBV3-1 (or the pseudogene TRBV3-2) and TRBJ2-1; TRBD2 matches at 14 bases. CDR1 is LGHDT and CDR2 is YNNKEL in the germline V gene (reference sequence). Trimming removed 4 bases from V and 9 bases from J; junction bases left unmatched: 11. This CDR3 is 17 amino acids long. In DNA form, the CDR3 reads TGTGCCAGCAGCCCACCTCAGGGACTAGCGGGAGCGGGTGAGCAGTTCTTC. Encoded protein: CASSPPQGLAGAGEQFF.